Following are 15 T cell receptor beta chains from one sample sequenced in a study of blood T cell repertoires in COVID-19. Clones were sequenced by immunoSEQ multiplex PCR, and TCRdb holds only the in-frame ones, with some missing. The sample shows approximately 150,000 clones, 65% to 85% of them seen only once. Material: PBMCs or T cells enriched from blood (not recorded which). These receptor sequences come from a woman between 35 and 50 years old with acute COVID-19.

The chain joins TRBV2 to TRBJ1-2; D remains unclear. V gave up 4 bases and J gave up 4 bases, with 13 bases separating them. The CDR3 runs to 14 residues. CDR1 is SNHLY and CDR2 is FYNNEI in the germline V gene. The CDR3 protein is CASSVIESGYGYTF. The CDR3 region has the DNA TGTGCCAGCAGTGTTATCGAATCAGGCTATGGCTACACCTTC.

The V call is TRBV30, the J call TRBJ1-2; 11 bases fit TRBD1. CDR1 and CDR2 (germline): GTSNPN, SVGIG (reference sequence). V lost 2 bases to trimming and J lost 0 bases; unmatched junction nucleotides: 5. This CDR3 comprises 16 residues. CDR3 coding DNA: TGTGCCTGGAGTAGGACAGGGGGCCTAGCTAACTATGGCTACACCTTC. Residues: CAWSRTGGLANYGYTF.

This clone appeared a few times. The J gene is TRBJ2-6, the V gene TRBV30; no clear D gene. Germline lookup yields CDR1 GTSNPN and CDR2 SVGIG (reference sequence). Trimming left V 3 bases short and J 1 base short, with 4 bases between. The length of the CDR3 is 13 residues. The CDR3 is CAWSRSGANVLTF. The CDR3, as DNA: TGTGCCTGGAGCCGTTCTGGGGCCAACGTCCTGACTTTC. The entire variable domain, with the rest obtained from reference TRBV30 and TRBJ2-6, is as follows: SQTIHQWPATLVQPVGSPLSLECTVEGTSNPNLYWYRQAAGRGLQLLFYSVGIGQISSEVPQNLSASRPQDRQFILSSKKLLLSDSGFYLCAWSRSGANVLTFGAGSRLTVL.

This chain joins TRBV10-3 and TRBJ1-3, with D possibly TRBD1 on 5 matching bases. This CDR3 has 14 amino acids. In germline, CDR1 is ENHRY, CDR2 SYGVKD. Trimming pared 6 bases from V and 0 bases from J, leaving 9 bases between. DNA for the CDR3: TGTGCCATCAGCACAGGCGACTCTGGAAACACCATATATTTT. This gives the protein CAISTGDSGNTIYF.

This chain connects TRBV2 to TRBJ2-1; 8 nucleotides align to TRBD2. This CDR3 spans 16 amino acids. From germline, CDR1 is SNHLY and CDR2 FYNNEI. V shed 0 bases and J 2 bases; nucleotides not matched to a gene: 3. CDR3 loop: CASSEAPGRAYNEQFF. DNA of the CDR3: TGTGCCAGCAGTGAAGCGCCCGGGAGGGCCTACAATGAGCAGTTCTTC.

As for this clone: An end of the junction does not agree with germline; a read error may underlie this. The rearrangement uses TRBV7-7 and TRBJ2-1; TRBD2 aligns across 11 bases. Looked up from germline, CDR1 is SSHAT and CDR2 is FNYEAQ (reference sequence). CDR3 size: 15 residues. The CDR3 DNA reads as TGTGCTAGCAGCTTAATAGCGGGAGGGCCCGGTGAGCAGTTCTTC. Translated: CASSLIAGGPGEQFF.

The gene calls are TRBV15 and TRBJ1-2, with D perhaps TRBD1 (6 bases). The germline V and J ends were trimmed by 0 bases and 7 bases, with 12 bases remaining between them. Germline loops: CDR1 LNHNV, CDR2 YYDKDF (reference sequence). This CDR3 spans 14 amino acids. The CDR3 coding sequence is TGTGCCACCAGCAGAGAAACAGGGACATTTGGCTACACCTTC. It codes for CATSRETGTFGYTF. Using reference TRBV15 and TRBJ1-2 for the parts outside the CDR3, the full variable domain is DAMVIQNPRYQVTQFGKPVTLSCSQTLNHNVMYWYQQKSSQAPKLLFHYYDKDFNNEADTPDNFQSRRPNTSFCFLDIRSPGLGDTAMYLCATSRETGTFGYTFGSGTRLTVV.

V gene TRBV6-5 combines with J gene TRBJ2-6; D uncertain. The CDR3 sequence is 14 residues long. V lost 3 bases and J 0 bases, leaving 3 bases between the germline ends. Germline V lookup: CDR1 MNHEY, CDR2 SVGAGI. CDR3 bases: TGTGCCAGCAGTTATAGCTCTGGGGCCAACGTCCTGACTTTC. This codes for CASSYSSGANVLTF.

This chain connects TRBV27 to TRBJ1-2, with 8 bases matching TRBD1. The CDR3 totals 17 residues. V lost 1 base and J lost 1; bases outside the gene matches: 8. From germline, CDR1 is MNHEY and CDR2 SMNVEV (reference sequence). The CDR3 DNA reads TGTGCCAGCAGTTTATGGGCTGGGACAGGCAATAACTATGGCTACACCTTC. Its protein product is CASSLWAGTGNNYGYTF.

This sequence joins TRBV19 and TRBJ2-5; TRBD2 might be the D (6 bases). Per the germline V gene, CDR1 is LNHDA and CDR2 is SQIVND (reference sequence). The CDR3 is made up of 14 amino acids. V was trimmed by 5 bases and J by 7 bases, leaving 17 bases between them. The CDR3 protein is CASSPPGLEGTQYF. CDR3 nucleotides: TGTGCCAGTAGTCCGCCGGGACTTGAAGGGACCCAGTACTTC.

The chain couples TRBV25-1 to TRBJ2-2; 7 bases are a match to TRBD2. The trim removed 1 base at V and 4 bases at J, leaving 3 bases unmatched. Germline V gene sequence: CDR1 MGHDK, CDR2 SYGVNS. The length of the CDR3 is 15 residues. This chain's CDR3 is CASSEWAGATGELFF. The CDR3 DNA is TGTGCCAGCAGTGAATGGGCGGGAGCCACCGGGGAGCTGTTTTTT.

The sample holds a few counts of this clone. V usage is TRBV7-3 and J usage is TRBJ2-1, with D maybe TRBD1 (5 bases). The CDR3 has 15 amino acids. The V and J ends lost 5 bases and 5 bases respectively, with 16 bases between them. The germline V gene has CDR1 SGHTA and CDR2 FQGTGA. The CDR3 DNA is TGTGCCAGCAGCCTAGGGGCGGAAACACACAATGAGCAGTTCTTC. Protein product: CASSLGAETHNEQFF.

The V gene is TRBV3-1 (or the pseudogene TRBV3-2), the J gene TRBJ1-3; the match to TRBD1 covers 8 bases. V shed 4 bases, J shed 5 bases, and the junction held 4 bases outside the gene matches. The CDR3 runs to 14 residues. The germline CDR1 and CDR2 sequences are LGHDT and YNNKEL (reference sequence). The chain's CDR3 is CASSPGTGRNTIYF. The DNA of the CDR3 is TGTGCCAGCAGCCCCGGGACAGGCCGAAACACCATATATTTT.

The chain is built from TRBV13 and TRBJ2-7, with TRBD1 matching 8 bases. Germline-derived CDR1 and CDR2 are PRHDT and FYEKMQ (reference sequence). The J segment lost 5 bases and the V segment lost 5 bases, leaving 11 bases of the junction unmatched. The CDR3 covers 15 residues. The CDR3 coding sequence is TGTGCCAGCAGCGTCGAAAAAACGACAGGGGACGAGCAGTACGTC. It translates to CASSVEKTTGDEQYV.

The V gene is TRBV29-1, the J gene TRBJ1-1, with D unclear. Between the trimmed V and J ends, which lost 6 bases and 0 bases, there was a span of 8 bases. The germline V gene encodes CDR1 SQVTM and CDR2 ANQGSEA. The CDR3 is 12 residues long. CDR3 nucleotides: TGCAGCGTGGTACACGTGAACACTGAAGCTTTCTTT. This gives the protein CSVVHVNTEAFF.